A selection of T cell receptor beta chains follows, all from one sample in a study of post-analysis software for immune sequencing data. TCRdb passed the PCR reads through MiXCR, listing each CDR3 protein once. The sample yields a few hundred thousand distinct CDR3 sequences, around a third seen once. Material: blood. These receptors were collected from a girl aged 2-17 years with multiple sclerosis. The CDR3 runs from the conserved cysteine through the conserved F or W. D genes are given only for firm matches. Clone size is stated in some rows and not others, as once, few, many or a class when expanded.

>few|TRBV3-1|TRBJ2-6|.
TGTGCCAGCAGCCAAGTTGGTTCTGGGGCCAACGTCCTGACTTTC
CASSQVGSGANVLTF
>.|TRBV3-1|TRBJ2-1|.
TGTGCCAGCAGTTCACAGGGTGATGAGCAGTTCTTC
CASSSQGDEQFF
>.|TRBV7-3|TRBJ1-1|.
TGTGCCAGCAGCTTAGGCCCAGGGGCCATGAACACTGAAGCTTTCTTT
CASSLGPGAMNTEAFF
>.|TRBV6-5|TRBJ2-1|.
TGTGCCAGCAGTTACTCGAACGGGGGGCGATCCAATGAGCAGGTCTTC
CASSYSNGGRSNEQVF
>few|TRBV16|TRBJ2-7|TRBD1
TGTGCCAGCAGCCGCAGACAGGGAGATAACGAGCAGTACTTC
CASSRRQGDNEQYF
>few|TRBV6-5|TRBJ1-1|.
TGTGCCAGCAGTAGGGGGGTGACTTCTGAAGCTTTCTTT
CASSRGVTSEAFF
>.|TRBV5-1|TRBJ1-2|TRBD1
TGCGCCAGCAGGCCACAGGGGCAGGCGAACTATGGCTACACCTTC
CASRPQGQANYGYTF
>.|TRBV5-6|TRBJ2-7|TRBD1
TGTGCCAGCGGAGAACCGGGACAGGGGTTTTACGAGCAGTACTTC
CASGEPGQGFYEQYF
>.|TRBV4-1|TRBJ2-2|.
TGCGCCAGCAGCCAAGTTGGGGTGGGGACCGGGGAGCTGTTTTTT
CASSQVGVGTGELFF
>.|TRBV5-6|TRBJ1-1|.
TGTGCCAGCAGCCTCCGCGGGGTTCTCATGAACACTGAAGCTTTCTTT
CASSLRGVLMNTEAFF
>many|TRBV4-1|TRBJ2-5|.
TGCGCCAGCAGCCAAGGACCCTTAACGGAGACCCAGTACTTC
CASSQGPLTETQYF
>many|TRBV11-2|TRBJ1-2|.
TGTGCCAGCAGCACGGGACCCTCCTATGGCTACACCTTC
CASSTGPSYGYTF
>.|TRBV20-1|TRBJ2-1|.
TGCAGTGCTAGCAGGGAAGCCGGCTACAATGAGCAGTTCTTC
CSASREAGYNEQFF
>many|TRBV5-5|TRBJ2-5|.
TGTGCCAGCAGCTTGGGGTGGGACCCTGAGACCCAGTACTTC
CASSLGWDPETQYF
>.|TRBV3-1|TRBJ2-7|.
TGTGCCAGCAGCAGCCGAGAGGGACAATCCTACGAGCGGTACTTC
CASSSREGQSYERYF
>few|TRBV19|TRBJ2-1|.
TGTGCCAGTAGTATAAGTCAGGGGTACAATGAGCAGTTCTTC
CASSISQGYNEQFF
>.|TRBV5-1|TRBJ2-7|.
TGCGCCAGCAGCTCCGGACACCGAGACTACGAGCAGTACTTC
CASSSGHRDYEQYF
>.|TRBV6-1|TRBJ1-4|.
TGTGCCAGCAGTGAAGGACAGCTGGAAAAACTGTTTTTT
CASSEGQLEKLFF